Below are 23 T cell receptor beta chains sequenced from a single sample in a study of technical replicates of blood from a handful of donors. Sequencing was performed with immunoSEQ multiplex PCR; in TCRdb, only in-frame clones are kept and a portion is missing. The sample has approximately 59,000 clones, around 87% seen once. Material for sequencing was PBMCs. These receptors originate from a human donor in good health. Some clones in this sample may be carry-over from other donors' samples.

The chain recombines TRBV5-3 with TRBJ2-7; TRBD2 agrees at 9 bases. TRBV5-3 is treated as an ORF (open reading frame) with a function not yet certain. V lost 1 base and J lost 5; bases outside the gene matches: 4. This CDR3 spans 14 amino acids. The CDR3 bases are TGTGCCAGAAGCTTGACGGTAGCGGGAGACGAGCAGTACTTC. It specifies CARSLTVAGDEQYF.

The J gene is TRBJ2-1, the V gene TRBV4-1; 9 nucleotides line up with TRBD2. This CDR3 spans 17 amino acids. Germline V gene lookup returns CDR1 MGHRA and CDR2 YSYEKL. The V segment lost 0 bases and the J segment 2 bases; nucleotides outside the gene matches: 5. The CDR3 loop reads CASSQDPGTSTYNEQFF. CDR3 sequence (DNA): TGCGCCAGCAGCCAAGATCCCGGGACTAGCACCTACAATGAGCAGTTCTTC.

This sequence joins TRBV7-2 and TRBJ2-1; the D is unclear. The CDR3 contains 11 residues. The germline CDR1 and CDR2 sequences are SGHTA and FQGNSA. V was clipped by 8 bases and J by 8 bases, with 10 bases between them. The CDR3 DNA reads TGTGCCAGCGCTACTTCCCATGAGCAGTTCTTC. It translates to CASATSHEQFF.

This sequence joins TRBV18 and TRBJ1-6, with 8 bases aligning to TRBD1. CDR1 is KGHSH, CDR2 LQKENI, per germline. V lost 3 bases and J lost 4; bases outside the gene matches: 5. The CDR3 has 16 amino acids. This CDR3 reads CASSPSGTGYNSPLHF. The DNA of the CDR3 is TGTGCCAGCTCACCCAGTGGGACAGGTTATAATTCACCCCTCCACTTT.

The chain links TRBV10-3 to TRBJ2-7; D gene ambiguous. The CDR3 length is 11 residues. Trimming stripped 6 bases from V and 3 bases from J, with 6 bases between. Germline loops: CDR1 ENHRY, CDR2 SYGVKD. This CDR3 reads CAIRAVYEQYF. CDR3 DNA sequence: TGTGCCATCAGAGCTGTCTACGAGCAGTACTTC.

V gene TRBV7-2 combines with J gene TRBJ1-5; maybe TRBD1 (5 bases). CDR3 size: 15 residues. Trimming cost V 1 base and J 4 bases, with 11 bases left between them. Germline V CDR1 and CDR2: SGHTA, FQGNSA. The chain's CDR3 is CASSLEGGVNQPQHF. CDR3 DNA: TGTGCCAGCAGCTTAGAGGGAGGGGTTAATCAGCCCCAGCATTTT.

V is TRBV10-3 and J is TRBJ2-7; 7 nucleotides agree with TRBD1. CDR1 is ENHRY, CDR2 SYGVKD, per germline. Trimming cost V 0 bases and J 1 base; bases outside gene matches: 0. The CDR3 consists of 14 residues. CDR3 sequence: CAISESGQSYEQYF. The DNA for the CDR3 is TGTGCCATCAGTGAGTCGGGACAGTCCTACGAGCAGTACTTC.

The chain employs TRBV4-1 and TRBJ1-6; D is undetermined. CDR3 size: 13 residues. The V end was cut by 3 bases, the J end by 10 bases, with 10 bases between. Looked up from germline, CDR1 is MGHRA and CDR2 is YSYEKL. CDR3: CASSQQEDSPLHF. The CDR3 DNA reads TGCGCCAGCAGCCAGCAGGAGGACTCACCCCTCCACTTT.

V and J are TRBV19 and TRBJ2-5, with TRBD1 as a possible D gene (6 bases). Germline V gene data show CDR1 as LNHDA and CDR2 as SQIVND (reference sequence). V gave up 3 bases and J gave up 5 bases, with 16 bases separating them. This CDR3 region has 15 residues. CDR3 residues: CASSISQGLVETQYF. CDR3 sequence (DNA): TGTGCCAGTAGTATTTCCCAGGGGTTGGTTGAGACCCAGTACTTC.

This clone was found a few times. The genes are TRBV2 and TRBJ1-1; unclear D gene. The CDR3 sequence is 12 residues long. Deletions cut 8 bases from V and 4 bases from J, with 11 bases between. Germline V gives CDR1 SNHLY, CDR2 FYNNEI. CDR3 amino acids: CASHRSGTEAFF. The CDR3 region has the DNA TGTGCCAGCCACCGAAGCGGCACTGAAGCTTTCTTT.

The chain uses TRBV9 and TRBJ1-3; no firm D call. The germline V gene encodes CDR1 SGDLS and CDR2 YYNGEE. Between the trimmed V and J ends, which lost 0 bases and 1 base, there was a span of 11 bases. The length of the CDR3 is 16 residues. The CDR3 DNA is TGTGCCAGCAGCGTAGGTGTGGGCTGGTCTGGAAACACCATATATTTT. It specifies CASSVGVGWSGNTIYF. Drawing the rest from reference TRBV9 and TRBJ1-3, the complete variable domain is DSGVTQTPKHLITATGQRVTLRCSPRSGDLSVYWYQQSLDQGLQFLIQYYNGEERAKGNILERFSAQQFPDLHSELNLSSLELGDSALYFCASSVGVGWSGNTIYFGEGSWLTVV.

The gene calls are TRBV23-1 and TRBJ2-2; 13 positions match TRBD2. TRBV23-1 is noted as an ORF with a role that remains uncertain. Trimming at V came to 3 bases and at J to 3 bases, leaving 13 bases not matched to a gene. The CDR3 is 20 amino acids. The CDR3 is CASSHPGLAGEGLYTGELFF. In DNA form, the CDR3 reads TGCGCCAGCAGTCATCCCGGACTAGCGGGAGAGGGCCTCTACACCGGGGAGCTGTTTTTT.

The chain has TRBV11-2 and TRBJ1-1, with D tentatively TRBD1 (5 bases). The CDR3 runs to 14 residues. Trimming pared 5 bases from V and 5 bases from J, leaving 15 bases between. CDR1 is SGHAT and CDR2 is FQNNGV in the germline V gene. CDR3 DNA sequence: TGTGCCAGCAGCCCCGGGGGGAGGGCAACTGAAGCTTTCTTT. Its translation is CASSPGGRATEAFF.

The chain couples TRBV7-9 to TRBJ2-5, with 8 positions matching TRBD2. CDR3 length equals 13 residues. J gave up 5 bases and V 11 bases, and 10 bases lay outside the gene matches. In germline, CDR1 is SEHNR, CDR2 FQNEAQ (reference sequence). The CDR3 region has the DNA TGTGCCGGGTCCAGCGGGAGCACCGAGACCCAGTACTTC. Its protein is CAGSSGSTETQYF.

Written as DNA, the CDR3 is TGTGCCAGCAGTTTTCCCCAGGGTAATTCACCCCTCCACTTT. Residues: CASSFPQGNSPLHF. The chain joins TRBV27 to TRBJ1-6; D perhaps matches TRBD1 (5 bases). Germline CDR1 is MNHEY and CDR2 is SMNVEV (reference sequence). The CDR3 totals 14 residues. With 3 bases removed from V and 6 bases from J, the gap between germline ends came to 9 bases.

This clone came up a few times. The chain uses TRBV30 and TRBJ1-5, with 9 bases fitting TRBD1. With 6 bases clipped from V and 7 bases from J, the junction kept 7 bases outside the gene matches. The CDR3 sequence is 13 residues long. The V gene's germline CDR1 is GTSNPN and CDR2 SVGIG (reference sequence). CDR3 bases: TGTGCCTGCGACAGGGGGATGGGACAGCCCCAGCATTTT. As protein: CACDRGMGQPQHF. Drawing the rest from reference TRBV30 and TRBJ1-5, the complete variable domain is SQTIHQWPATLVQPVGSPLSLECTVEGTSNPNLYWYRQAAGRGLQLLFYSVGIGQISSEVPQNLSASRPQDRQFILSSKKLLLSDSGFYLCACDRGMGQPQHFGDGTRLSIL.

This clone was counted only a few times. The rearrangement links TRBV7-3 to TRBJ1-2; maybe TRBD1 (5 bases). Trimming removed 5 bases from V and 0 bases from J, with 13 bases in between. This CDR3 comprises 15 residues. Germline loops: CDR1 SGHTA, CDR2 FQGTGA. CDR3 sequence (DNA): TGTGCCAGCAGCCCCGGGGGGGTAGCTAACTATGGCTACACCTTC. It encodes CASSPGGVANYGYTF.

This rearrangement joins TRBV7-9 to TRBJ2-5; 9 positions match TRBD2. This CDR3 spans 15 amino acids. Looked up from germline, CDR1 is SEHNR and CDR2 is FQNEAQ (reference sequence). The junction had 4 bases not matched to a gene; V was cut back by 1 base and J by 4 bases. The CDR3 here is CASSLDLAGLETQYF. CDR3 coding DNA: TGTGCCAGCAGCTTAGACCTAGCGGGATTAGAGACCCAGTACTTC.

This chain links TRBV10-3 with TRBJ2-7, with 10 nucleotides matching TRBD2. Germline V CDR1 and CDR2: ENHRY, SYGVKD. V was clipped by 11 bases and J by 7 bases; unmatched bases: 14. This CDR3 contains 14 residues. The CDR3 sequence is CAATSLAGIWEQYF. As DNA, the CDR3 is TGTGCCGCCACTTCACTAGCGGGGATATGGGAGCAGTACTTC.

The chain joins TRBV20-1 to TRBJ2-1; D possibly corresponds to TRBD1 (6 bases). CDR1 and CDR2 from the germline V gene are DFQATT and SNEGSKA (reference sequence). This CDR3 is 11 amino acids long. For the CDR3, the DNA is TGCAGGGCGACAGGCGGGAATGAGCAGTTCTTC. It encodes CRATGGNEQFF.

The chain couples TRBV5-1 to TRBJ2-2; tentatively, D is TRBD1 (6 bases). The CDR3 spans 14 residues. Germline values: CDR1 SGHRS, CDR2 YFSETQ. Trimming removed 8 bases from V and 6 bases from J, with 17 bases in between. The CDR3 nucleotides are TGCGCCAGTCGACAGGCTCTAAGCGCCGGGGAGCTGTTTTTT. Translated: CASRQALSAGELFF.

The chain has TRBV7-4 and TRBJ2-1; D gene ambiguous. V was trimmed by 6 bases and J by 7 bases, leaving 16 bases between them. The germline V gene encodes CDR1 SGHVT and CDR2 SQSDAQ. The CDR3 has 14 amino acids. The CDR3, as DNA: TGTGCCAGCAGTTTTGAGACAATGTTTAATGAGCAGTTCTTC. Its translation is CASSFETMFNEQFF.

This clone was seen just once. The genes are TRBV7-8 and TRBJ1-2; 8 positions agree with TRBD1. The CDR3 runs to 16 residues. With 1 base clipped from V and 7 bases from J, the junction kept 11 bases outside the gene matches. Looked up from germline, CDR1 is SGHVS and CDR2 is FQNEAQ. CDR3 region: CASSLDVGQGAGGYTF. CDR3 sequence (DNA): TGTGCCAGCAGCTTAGATGTAGGGCAGGGGGCAGGTGGCTACACCTTC. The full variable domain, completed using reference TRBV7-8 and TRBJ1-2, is GAGVSQSPRYKVAKRGQDVALRCDPISGHVSLFWYQQALGQGPEFLTYFQNEAQLDKSGLPSDRFFAERPEGSVSTLKIQRTQQEDSAVYLCASSLDVGQGAGGYTFGSGTRLTVV.